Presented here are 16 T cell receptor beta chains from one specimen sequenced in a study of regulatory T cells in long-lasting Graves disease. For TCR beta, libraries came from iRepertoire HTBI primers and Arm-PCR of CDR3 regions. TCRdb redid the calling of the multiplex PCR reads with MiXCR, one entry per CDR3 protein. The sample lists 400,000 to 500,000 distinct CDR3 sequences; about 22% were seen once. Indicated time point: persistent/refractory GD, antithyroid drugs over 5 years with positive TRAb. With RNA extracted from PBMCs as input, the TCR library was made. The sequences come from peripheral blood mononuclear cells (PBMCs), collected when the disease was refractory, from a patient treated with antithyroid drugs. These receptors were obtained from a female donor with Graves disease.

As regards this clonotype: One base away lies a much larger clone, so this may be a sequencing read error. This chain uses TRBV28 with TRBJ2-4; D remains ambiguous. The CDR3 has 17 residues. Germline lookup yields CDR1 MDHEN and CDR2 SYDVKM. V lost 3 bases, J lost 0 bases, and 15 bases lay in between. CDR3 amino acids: CASSFEVEVLAKNIQYF. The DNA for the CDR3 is TGTGCCAGCAGTTTCGAGGTCGAAGTCTTAGCCAAAAACATTCAGTACTTC.

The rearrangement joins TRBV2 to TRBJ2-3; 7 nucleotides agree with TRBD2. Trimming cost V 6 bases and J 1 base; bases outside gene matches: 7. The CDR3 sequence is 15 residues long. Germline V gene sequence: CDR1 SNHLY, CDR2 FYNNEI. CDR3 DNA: TGTGCCAGCAGAGCCGGGGGGTCGGGCACAGATACGCAGTATTTT. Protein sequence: CASRAGGSGTDTQYF. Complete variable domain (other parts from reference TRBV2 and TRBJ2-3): EPEVTQTPSHQVTQMGQEVILRCVPISNHLYFYWYRQILGQKVEFLVSFYNNEISEKSEIFDDQFSVERPDGSNFTLKIRSTKLEDSAMYFCASRAGGSGTDTQYFGPGTRLTVL.

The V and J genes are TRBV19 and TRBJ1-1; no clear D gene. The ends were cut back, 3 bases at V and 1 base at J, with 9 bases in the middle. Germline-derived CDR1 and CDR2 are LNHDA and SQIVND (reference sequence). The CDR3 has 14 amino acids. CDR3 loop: CASSIASGNTEAFF. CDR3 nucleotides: TGTGCCAGTAGTATCGCCTCAGGGAACACTGAAGCTTTCTTT.

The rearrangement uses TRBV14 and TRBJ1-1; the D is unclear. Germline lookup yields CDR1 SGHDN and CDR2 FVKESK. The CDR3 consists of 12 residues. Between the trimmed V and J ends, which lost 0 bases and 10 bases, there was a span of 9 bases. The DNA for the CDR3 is TGTGCCAGCAGCCAAGAGCGACGCCCAGCTTTCTTT. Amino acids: CASSQERRPAFF.

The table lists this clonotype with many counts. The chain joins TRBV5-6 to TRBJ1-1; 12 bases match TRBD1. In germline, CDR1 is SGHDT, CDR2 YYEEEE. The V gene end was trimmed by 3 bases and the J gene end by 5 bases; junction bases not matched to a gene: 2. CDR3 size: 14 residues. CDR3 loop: CASSWDRGLTEAFF. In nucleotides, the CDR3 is TGTGCCAGCAGCTGGGACAGGGGGCTTACTGAAGCTTTCTTT.

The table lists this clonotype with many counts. The CDR3 DNA follows: TGTGCCACCAGTGACAGGGAGAACACTGAAGCTTTCTTT. Translation gives CATSDRENTEAFF. The chain joins TRBV24-1 to TRBJ1-1; tentative D call: TRBD1 (5 bases). The CDR3 runs 13 residues. The V gene lost 4 bases and the J gene lost 1 base, with 6 bases spanning the gap. Per germline, CDR1 KGHDR and CDR2 SFDVKD.

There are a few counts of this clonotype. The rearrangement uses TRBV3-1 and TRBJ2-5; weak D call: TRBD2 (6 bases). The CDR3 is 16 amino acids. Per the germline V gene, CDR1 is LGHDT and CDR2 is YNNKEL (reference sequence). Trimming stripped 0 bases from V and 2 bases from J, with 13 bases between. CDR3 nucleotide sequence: TGTGCCAGCAGCCAAGATCTCCGGGACTTTCAAGAGACCCAGTACTTC. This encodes CASSQDLRDFQETQYF.

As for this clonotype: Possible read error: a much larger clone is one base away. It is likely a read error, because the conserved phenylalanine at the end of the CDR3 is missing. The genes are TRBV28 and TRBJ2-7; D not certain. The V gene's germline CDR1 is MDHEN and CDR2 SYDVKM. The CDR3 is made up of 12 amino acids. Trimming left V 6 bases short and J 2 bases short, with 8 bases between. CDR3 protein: CASSPVAYEQYL. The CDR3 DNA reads TGTGCCAGCAGCCCGGTAGCCTACGAGCAGTACTTA.

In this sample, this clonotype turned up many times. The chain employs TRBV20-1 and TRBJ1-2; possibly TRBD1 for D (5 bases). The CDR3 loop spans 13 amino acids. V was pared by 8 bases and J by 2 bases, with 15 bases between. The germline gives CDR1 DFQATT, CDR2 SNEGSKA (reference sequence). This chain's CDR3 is CSLPLGGNYGYTF. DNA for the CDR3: TGCAGTTTGCCCCTCGGGGGGAACTATGGCTACACCTTC.

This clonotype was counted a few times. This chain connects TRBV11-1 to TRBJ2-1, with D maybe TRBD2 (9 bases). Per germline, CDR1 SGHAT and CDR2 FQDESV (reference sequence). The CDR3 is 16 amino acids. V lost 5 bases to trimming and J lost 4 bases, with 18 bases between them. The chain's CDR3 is CASSTGGLAGYNEQFF. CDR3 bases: TGTGCCAGCAGCACAGGGGGGCTAGCGGGATACAATGAGCAGTTCTTC.

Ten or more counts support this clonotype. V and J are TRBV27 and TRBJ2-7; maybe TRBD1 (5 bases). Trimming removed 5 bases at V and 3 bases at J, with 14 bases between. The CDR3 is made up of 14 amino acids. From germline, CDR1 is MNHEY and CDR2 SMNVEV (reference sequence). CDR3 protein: CASSPRAGIYEQYF. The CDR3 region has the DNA TGTGCCAGCAGTCCTCGGGCAGGGATCTACGAGCAGTACTTC.

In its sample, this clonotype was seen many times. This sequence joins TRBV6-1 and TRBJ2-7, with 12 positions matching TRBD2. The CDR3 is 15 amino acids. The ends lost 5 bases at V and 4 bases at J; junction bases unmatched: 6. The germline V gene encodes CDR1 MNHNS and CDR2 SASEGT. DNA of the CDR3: TGTGCCAGCAGTCCCCAAGGGACTAGCGGGTACGAGCAGTACTTC. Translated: CASSPQGTSGYEQYF.

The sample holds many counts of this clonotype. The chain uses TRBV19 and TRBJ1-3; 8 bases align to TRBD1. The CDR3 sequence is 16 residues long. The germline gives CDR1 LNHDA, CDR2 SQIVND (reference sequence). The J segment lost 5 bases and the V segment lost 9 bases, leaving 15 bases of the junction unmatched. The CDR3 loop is CASHALEQGGRNTIYF. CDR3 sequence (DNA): TGTGCCAGCCACGCCCTCGAACAGGGGGGAAGAAACACCATATATTTT.

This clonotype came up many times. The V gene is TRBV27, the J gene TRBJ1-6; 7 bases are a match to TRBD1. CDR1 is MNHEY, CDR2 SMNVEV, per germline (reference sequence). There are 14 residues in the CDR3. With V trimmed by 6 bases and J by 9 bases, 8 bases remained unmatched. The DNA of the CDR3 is TGTGCCAGCAGCCGACAGGGCGAGAGTTCACCCCTCCACTTT. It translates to CASSRQGESSPLHF.

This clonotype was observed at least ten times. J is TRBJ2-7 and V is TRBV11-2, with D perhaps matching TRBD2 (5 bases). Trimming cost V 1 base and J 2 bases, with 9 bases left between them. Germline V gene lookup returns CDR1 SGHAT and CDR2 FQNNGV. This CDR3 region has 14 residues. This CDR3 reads CASSLASTAYEQYF. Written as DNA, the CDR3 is TGTGCCAGCAGCTTAGCTAGCACTGCCTACGAGCAGTACTTC.

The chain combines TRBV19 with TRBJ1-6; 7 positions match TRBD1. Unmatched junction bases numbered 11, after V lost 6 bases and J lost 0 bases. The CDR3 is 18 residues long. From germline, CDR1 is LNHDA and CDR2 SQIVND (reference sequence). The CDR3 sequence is CASSSRPGQSSYNSPLHF. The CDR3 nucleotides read TGTGCCAGTAGCTCCAGGCCGGGACAGAGCTCCTATAATTCACCCCTCCACTTT.